This is a list of T cell receptor beta chains from one sample in a study of T cells in localized non-small cell lung cancer. Produced via immunoSEQ multiplex PCR; TCRdb's table is partial and in-frame only. Among about 72,000 clones listed, approximately 84% were seen once. The material sequenced was peripheral blood, taken before any cancer treatment. These TCRs come from a female donor older than 55 with stage I lung adenocarcinoma. Each CDR3 is given with its conserved first and last residue.

>TRBJ2-7|TRBV30
CAGNLGGTPEQYF
>TRBJ1-2|TRBV25-1
CASSGRDYGYTF
>TRBJ2-1|TRBV5-8
CASTRRTGTVEQFF
>TRBJ1-2|TRBV7-8
CASSLGRGEDGYTF
>TRBJ2-5|TRBV6-5
CASSRLQETQYF
>TRBJ2-1|TRBV6-5
CASRDNPGDEQFF
>TRBJ1-3|TRBV19
CASGNPGQGASGNTIYF
>TRBJ2-7|TRBV19
CARRGTGIYEQYF
>TRBJ2-5|TRBV7-9
CASSLRQGAIDRETQYF
>TRBJ2-2|TRBV29-1
CSVPNLQGGELFF
>TRBJ2-1|TRBV6-1
CASSEEASGVNEQFF
>TRBJ2-5|TRBV2
CASSDLAGPQETQYF
>TRBJ2-1|TRBV7-2
CASSLMTGTANEQFF
>TRBJ1-2|TRBV11-3
CASSLTSGANGYTF
>TRBJ2-5|TRBV6-5
CASRPGGRETQYF
>TRBJ1-2|TRBV5-1
CASSPEGNYGYTF
>TRBJ1-4|TRBV5-1
CASSLGRRGNEKLFF
>TRBJ2-3|TRBV10-2
CASSDTSDTDTQYF
>TRBJ2-5|TRBV11-2
CASSPGLGRETQYF
>TRBJ2-7|TRBV6-5
CASRGTGTAVYEQYF
>TRBJ2-6|TRBV19
CASSTLSDSGANVLTF
>TRBJ1-2|TRBV5-4
CASSRQGGNGYTF
>TRBJ2-7|TRBV11-2
CASSLDLRVLGQYF
>TRBJ1-2|TRBV6-1
CASGQGALKVYGYTF
>TRBJ1-1|TRBV19
CASSIRGRLAEAFF
>TRBJ2-7|TRBV5-1
CASSLAGSSYEQYF